This T cell receptor (beta chain) was identified during a study of T cells in tuberculosis. Study in general: Blood was taken before or within 7 days of anti-tuberculosis therapy.

With 4 bases clipped from V and 3 bases from J, the junction kept 7 bases outside the gene matches. The length of the CDR3 is 15 residues. The germline CDR1 and CDR2 sequences are LNHDA and SQIVND (reference sequence). The data were produced by immunoSEQ multiplex PCR, yet TCRdb's version contains in-frame clones alone and is incomplete. This table holds some 40,000 clones, approximately 95% found once. As for this clone: Its cognate antigen is unknown.

Stated time point: new active TB diagnosis, blood taken before or within 7 days of starting treatment. Study-wide findings and caveats: The TCR-beta difference was not significant; alpha differences partly reflected length. Using the GMM-specific repertoire gave nearly 90% accuracy versus 60% to 70% with motifs.

The TCR originated in an adult with tuberculosis. The chain carries TRBV19 and TRBJ2-7; TRBD1 aligns across 9 bases. This specimen consisted of PBMCs, obtained at tuberculosis diagnosis. CDR3 region: CASSTDRGRDYEQYF. The CDR3 DNA sequence: TGTGCCAGTAGTACGGACAGGGGACGGGACTACGAGCAGTACTTC. Full variable domain (outside the CDR3, taken from reference TRBV19 and TRBJ2-7): DGGITQSPKYLFRKEGQNVTLSCEQNLNHDAMYWYRQDPGQGLRLIYYSQIVNDFQKGDIAEGYSVSREKKESFPLTVTSAQKNPTAFYLCASSTDRGRDYEQYFGPGTRLTVT.